This T cell receptor (beta chain) was profiled in a study of TIL therapy for anti-PD-1-resistant metastatic lung cancer. Looking at the study overall: By whole-exome sequencing, median non-synonymous tumor mutation burden was roughly 1.4 mutations per megabase. Study results and limitations: Patients were highly selected, enriched for treatment-naive, never-smoker and oncogene-addicted cases. Infused TIL clonotypes partially replaced the baseline blood repertoire, then decayed over months.

Time point: pre-treatment sample, taken before nivolumab and TIL therapy. Per germline, CDR1 SQVTM and CDR2 ANQGSEA. V lost 6 bases and J lost 3; bases outside the gene matches: 14. The length of the CDR3 is 15 residues. This clone was detected once. Its target is unknown. Sequencing used immunoSEQ v3. Sequencing depth was around 2 million read pairs for survey level, about 5-6 million for deep. Clones were read by immunoSEQ multiplex PCR, and TCRdb kept only the in-frame ones, dropping some. Altogether some 52,000 clones are present, around 79% being singletons, with the ten largest covering about 5%. Sample: blood, taken at baseline. The clonotype comes from a woman aged 30-79 years with non-small cell lung cancer. This chain uses TRBV29-1 with TRBJ2-7; 7 positions agree with TRBD1. The CDR3 sequence: CSVNTRDSLSYEQYF. The DNA for the CDR3 is TGCAGCGTCAACACCCGGGACAGCCTCAGCTACGAGCAGTACTTC.